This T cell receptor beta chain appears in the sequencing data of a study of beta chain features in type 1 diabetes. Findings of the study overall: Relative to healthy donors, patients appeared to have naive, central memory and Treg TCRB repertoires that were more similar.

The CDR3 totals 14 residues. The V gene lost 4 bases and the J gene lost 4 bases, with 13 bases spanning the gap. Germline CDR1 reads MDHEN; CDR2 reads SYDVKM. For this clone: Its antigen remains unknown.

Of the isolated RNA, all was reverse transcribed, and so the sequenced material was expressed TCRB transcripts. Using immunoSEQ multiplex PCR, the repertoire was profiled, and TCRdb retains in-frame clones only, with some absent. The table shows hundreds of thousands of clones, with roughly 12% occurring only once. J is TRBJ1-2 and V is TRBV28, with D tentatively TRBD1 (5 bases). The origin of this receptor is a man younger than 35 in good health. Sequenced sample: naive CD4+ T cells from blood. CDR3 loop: CASSWGDHFYGYTF. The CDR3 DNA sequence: TGTGCCAGCAGTTGGGGGGACCACTTCTATGGCTACACCTTC.